This is a list of T cell receptor beta chains from one sample in a study of blood T cells in healthy people across ages. TCRdb recomputed calls from the 5' RACE reads with MiXCR, one row per CDR3 protein. The sample holds 600,000 to 800,000 distinct CDR3 sequences, roughly 21% seen once. The sample comprised blood. These receptors came from a man aged 65 to 79 in good health. CDR3s include the opening cysteine and the closing phenylalanine or tryptophan. The D gene is left open where the match is weak. A row's size may be missing; if present it is once, few, many or a size class.

CDR3 | DNA | J | size | V | D
CSARGRPRGASGMSSYNEQFF | TGCAGTGCTAGAGGCCGCCCCAGGGGGGCTAGCGGGATGAGCTCCTACAATGAGCAGTTCTTC | TRBJ2-1 | few | TRBV20-1 | TRBD2
CASSLQGASDRDYGYTF | TGTGCCAGCAGCTTACAGGGGGCCTCGGACAGGGACTATGGCTACACCTTC | TRBJ1-2 | NA | TRBV7-9 | TRBD1
CAISETSYSETQYF | TGTGCCATCAGTGAGACTAGTTATTCCGAGACCCAGTACTTC | TRBJ2-5 | few | TRBV10-3 | NA
CASSARGKRGDTQYF | TGTGCTAGCAGCGCCCGAGGGAAGCGGGGAGATACGCAGTATTTT | TRBJ2-3 | NA | TRBV7-7 | TRBD2
CASSSGQPNTGAFF | TGCGCCAGCAGCAGCGGACAGCCAAACACTGGAGCTTTCTTT | TRBJ1-1 | NA | TRBV5-1 | NA
CASQGTGNKVETQYF | TGTGCCAGCCAAGGGACAGGGAATAAGGTGGAGACCCAGTACTTC | TRBJ2-5 | few | TRBV19 | TRBD1
CATSRDPDRGGELFF | TGTGCCACCAGCAGAGATCCCGACAGGGGCGGGGAGCTGTTTTTT | TRBJ2-2 | NA | TRBV15 | TRBD1
CSARLGQDKAKNIQYF | TGCAGTGCTAGATTAGGACAGGATAAAGCCAAAAACATTCAGTACTTC | TRBJ2-4 | few | TRBV20-1 | TRBD1
CSAITGVWNYGYTF | TGCAGTGCAATTACAGGGGTTTGGAACTATGGCTACACCTTC | TRBJ1-2 | NA | TRBV20-1 | TRBD1
CASSQVFGGGYTGELFF | TGTGCCAGCAGCCAAGTATTCGGAGGCGGGTACACCGGGGAGCTGTTTTTT | TRBJ2-2 | few | TRBV4-2 | NA
CASTLRGQGQSPLHF | TGTGCCAGCACCTTAAGGGGACAGGGGCAATCACCCCTCCACTTT | TRBJ1-6 | NA | TRBV28 | TRBD1
CASSVATGASGIPDEQFF | TGTGCCAGCAGCGTAGCTACAGGGGCTAGCGGGATTCCCGATGAGCAGTTCTTC | TRBJ2-1 | NA | TRBV9 | TRBD2
CSARGTSGNSYEQYF | TGCAGTGCTAGGGGAACTAGCGGGAACTCCTACGAGCAGTACTTC | TRBJ2-7 | few | TRBV20-1 | TRBD2
CSVIEGNIQYF | TGCAGCGTGATCGAAGGAAACATTCAGTACTTC | TRBJ2-4 | few | TRBV29-1 | NA
CSVELPGNTIYF | TGCAGTGTTGAACTTCCTGGAAACACCATATATTTT | TRBJ1-3 | few | TRBV20-1 | NA
CASSQVEGAYNEQFF | TGTGCCAGCAGCCAAGTTGAGGGTGCCTACAATGAGCAGTTCTTC | TRBJ2-1 | NA | TRBV14 | NA
CASSTGRSNYGYTF | TGTGCCAGCTCGACAGGGAGGAGTAACTATGGCTACACCTTC | TRBJ1-2 | few | TRBV19 | TRBD1
CASRATSYEQYF | TGTGCCAGCAGAGCAACTTCGTACGAGCAGTACTTC | TRBJ2-7 | NA | TRBV7-2 | NA
CVFIVLGGGYYEQYF | TGTGTTTTCATCGTGCTTGGAGGGGGCTACTACGAGCAGTACTTC | TRBJ2-7 | NA | TRBV21-1 | NA
CASSVEGAAWEQYF | TGTGCCAGCAGCGTAGAGGGAGCTGCGTGGGAGCAGTACTTC | TRBJ2-5 | NA | TRBV9 | NA
CAGSLVASGYNEQFF | TGTGCCGGCAGCTTAGTGGCTAGCGGTTACAATGAGCAGTTCTTC | TRBJ2-1 | few | TRBV7-9 | TRBD2
CASGAISSVKYNEQFF | TGTGCCAGCGGTGCAATCTCTAGCGTAAAATACAATGAGCAGTTCTTC | TRBJ2-1 | few | TRBV6-2/TRBV6-3 | NA
CASSVGSREETQYF | TGTGCCAGCAGCGTAGGGTCGAGGGAAGAGACCCAGTACTTC | TRBJ2-5 | NA | TRBV9 | NA
CASSTGQANGYTF | TGCGCCAGCAGCACGGGACAGGCAAATGGCTACACCTTC | TRBJ1-2 | NA | TRBV5-1 | TRBD1
CASSLGITDTQYF | TGTGCCAGCAGCTTAGGGATCACAGATACGCAGTATTTT | TRBJ2-3 | many | TRBV12-3/TRBV12-4 | NA
CSARARGFDNSPLHF | TGCAGTGCTAGAGCTCGGGGTTTCGATAATTCACCCCTCCACTTT | TRBJ1-6 | few | TRBV20-1 | NA
CASSLSLSGHNYGYTF | TGTGCCAGCTCACTCTCCCTTTCGGGGCACAACTATGGCTACACCTTC | TRBJ1-2 | NA | TRBV18 | NA
CASGNRGHETQYF | TGTGCCAGCGGCAACAGGGGGCACGAGACCCAGTACTTC | TRBJ2-5 | many | TRBV3-1 | TRBD1
CASKFGELKNEQFF | TGTGCCAGCAAATTCGGGGAGTTGAAAAATGAGCAGTTCTTC | TRBJ2-1 | NA | TRBV12-3/TRBV12-4 | NA
CASSSTGRFGYTF | TGTGCCAGCAGCTCGACAGGGAGATTTGGCTACACCTTC | TRBJ1-2 | few | TRBV12-3/TRBV12-4 | TRBD1
CASSLEFASSSTDTQYF | TGTGCCAGCAGCTTAGAATTCGCCAGCTCTTCCACAGATACGCAGTATTTT | TRBJ2-3 | few | TRBV11-2 | NA
CASSPGEGELFF | TGTGCCAGCAGCCCCGGGGAAGGGGAGCTGTTTTTT | TRBJ2-2 | NA | TRBV3-1 | NA
CASSDSSGFTGELFF | TGTGCCAGCAGTGACTCGAGTGGTTTCACCGGGGAGCTGTTTTTT | TRBJ2-2 | NA | TRBV6-4 | NA
CASSSPSNETQYF | TGCGCCAGCAGCTCCCCCAGCAACGAGACCCAGTACTTC | TRBJ2-5 | few | TRBV5-1 | NA
CASSLSGIGENIQYF | TGCGCCAGCAGCTTGAGCGGGATCGGAGAAAACATTCAGTACTTC | TRBJ2-4 | few | TRBV5-1 | TRBD2